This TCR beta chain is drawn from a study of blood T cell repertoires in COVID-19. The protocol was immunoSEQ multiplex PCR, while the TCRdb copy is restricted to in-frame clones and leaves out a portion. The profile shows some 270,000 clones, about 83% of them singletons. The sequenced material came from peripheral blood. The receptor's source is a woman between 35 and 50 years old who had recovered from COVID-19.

The CDR3 sequence is CASSYPGGYGYTF. CDR3 coding DNA: TGTGCCAGCAGTTACCCCGGAGGCTATGGCTACACCTTC. The V and J genes are TRBV28 and TRBJ1-2; D gene uncertain. The V gene's germline CDR1 is MDHEN and CDR2 SYDVKM. V was cut by 4 bases and J by 4 bases, with 10 bases left in between. The CDR3 sequence is 13 residues long.